This T cell receptor beta chain was observed in a study of response to subunit inactivated influenza vaccine. General study results and limits: Authors suggested few new T cells are recruited by each seasonal influenza vaccination.

This clonotype was detected only a few times. Its antigen is currently unknown. Germline CDR1 MNHNS, CDR2 SASEGT. The CDR3 runs to 14 residues. Trimming removed 7 bases from V and 4 bases from J, with 15 bases in between. TCRdb reprocessed the RT-PCR reads with MiXCR, giving one entry per CDR3 protein. This table has hundreds of thousands of distinct CDR3 sequences, approximately 17% appearing once. The sequence derives from a man over 45 who received an inactivated influenza vaccine. The chain recombines TRBV6-1 with TRBJ2-3; D is undetermined. The source material was PBMCs from blood, sampled 5 to 6 days after vaccination. The CDR3 coding sequence is TGTGCCAGCAAAGGTGGCTTAGTGTCAGATACGCAGTATTTT. It codes for CASKGGLVSDTQYF.